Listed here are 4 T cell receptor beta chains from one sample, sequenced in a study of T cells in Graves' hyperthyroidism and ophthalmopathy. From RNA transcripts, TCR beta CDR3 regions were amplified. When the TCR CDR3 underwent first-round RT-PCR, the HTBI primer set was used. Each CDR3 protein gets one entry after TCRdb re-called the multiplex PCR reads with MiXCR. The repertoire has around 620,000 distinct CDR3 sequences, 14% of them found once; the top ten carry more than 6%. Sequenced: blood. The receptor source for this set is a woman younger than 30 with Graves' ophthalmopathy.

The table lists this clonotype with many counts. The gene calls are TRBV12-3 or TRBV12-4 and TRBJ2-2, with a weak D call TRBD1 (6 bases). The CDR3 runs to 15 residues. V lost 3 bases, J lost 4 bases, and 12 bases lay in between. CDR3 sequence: CASSFQGTGTGELFF. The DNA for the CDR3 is TGTGCCAGCAGTTTTCAGGGGACGGGCACCGGGGAGCTGTTTTTT.

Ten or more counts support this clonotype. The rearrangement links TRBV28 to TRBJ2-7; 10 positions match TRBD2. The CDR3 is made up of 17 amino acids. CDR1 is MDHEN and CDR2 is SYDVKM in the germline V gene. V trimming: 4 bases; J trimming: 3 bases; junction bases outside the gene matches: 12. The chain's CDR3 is CASSSTSGTSVDYEQYF. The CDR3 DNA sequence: TGTGCCAGCAGTTCTACTTCAGGGACTAGCGTAGACTACGAGCAGTACTTC.

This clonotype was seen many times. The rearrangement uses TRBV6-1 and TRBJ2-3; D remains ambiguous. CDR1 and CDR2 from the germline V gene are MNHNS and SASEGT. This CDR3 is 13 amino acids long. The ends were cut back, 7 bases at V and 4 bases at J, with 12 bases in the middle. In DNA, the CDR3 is TGTGCCAGCAATCCCGACGGAGCAGATACGCAGTATTTT. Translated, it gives CASNPDGADTQYF.

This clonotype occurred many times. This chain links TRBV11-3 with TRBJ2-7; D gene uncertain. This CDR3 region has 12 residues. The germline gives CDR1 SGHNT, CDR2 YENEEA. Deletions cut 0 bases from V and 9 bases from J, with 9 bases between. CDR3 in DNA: TGTGCCAGCAGCTTAGACCTCAAGTGGCAGTACTTC. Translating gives CASSLDLKWQYF.